The 12 T cell receptor beta chains in this list originate from one sample, sequenced in a study of shared clonotypes between healthy human individuals. Libraries were prepared by immunoSEQ multiplex PCR; TCRdb keeps only in-frame clonotypes and omits some of them. The sample has 520,000 or so clones; about four fifths are singletons. The sample comprised PBMCs. These receptors were obtained from a woman aged 40 to 49 in good health. Some clones in this sample may be carry-over from other donors' samples.

The chain uses TRBV6-5 and TRBJ2-7; TRBD1 might be the D (6 bases). Germline CDR1 MNHEY, CDR2 SVGAGI. The V end lost 0 bases, the J end lost 3 bases, and 9 bases lay between the germline ends. The CDR3 sequence is 14 residues long. The CDR3 sequence is CASSYSDSRYEQYF. In DNA, the CDR3 is TGTGCCAGCAGTTACTCGGACAGCCGCTACGAGCAGTACTTC.

The J gene is TRBJ1-2, the V gene TRBV12-5, with D perhaps matching TRBD1 (6 bases). This CDR3 region has 13 residues. Germline values: CDR1 LGHNT, CDR2 FRNRAP. CDR3 nucleotides: TGTGCAATGGGGGACCAGGACAGAGTTCGCTACACCTTC. Residues: CAMGDQDRVRYTF.

The J gene is TRBJ2-7, the V gene TRBV19, with 11 bases matching TRBD2. V lost 10 bases to trimming and J lost 4 bases; unmatched junction nucleotides: 6. This CDR3 has 13 amino acids. Germline-derived CDR1 and CDR2 are LNHDA and SQIVND (reference sequence). The CDR3 DNA is TGTGCCACCTCCGGGACTAGCGGTTACGAGCAGTACTTC. Translating it yields CATSGTSGYEQYF.

The rearrangement links TRBV7-9 to TRBJ2-1; 7 nucleotides line up with TRBD2. Germline assignment: CDR1 SEHNR and CDR2 FQNEAQ (reference sequence). V dropped 5 bases and J dropped 0; count of bases not matched to a gene: 4. This CDR3 contains 15 residues. CDR3 region: CASSRAGVSYNEQFF. CDR3 nucleotides: TGTGCCAGCAGCCGGGCGGGAGTCTCCTACAATGAGCAGTTCTTC.

This clone turned up a few times. This sequence joins TRBV18 and TRBJ1-1; TRBD1 matches 7 bases. Trimming cost V 3 bases and J 0 bases; bases outside gene matches: 7. The CDR3 has 16 amino acids. Germline V gene lookup returns CDR1 KGHSH and CDR2 LQKENI. The CDR3 sequence: CASSPQGTELNTEAFF. The CDR3 DNA is TGTGCCAGCTCACCCCAAGGGACAGAGCTGAACACTGAAGCTTTCTTT.

The chain uses TRBV13 and TRBJ1-2; weak D call: TRBD1 (6 bases). Germline assignment: CDR1 PRHDT and CDR2 FYEKMQ (reference sequence). The CDR3 has 15 residues. V was shortened by 6 bases and J by 4 bases, with 18 bases between the two germline ends. CDR3 amino acids: CASRGRRGPLYGYTF. The DNA of the CDR3 is TGTGCCAGCAGAGGCCGCCGGGGGCCGCTCTATGGCTACACCTTC.

This rearrangement joins TRBV6-5 to TRBJ2-7; TRBD2 aligns across 11 bases. CDR3 length: 13 residues. The germline CDR1 and CDR2 sequences are MNHEY and SVGAGI. V was pared by 6 bases and J by 4 bases, with 2 bases of the junction left unmatched. The CDR3: CASSLAGGYEQYF. DNA of the CDR3: TGTGCCAGCAGCCTAGCGGGAGGTTACGAGCAGTACTTC.

The gene calls are TRBV7-6 and TRBJ2-7; the D is unclear. The V gene's germline CDR1 is SGHVS and CDR2 FNYEAQ. V was cut by 2 bases and J by 2 bases, with 7 bases left in between. The CDR3 length is 13 residues. The CDR3 loop reads CASSLSGTYEQYF. As DNA, the CDR3 is TGTGCCAGCAGCTTATCAGGCACCTACGAGCAGTACTTC.

The V and J genes are TRBV9 and TRBJ2-7, with TRBD2 as a possible D gene (5 bases). The CDR3 consists of 14 residues. From germline, CDR1 is SGDLS and CDR2 YYNGEE. With 1 base removed from V and 0 bases from J, the gap between germline ends came to 8 bases. CDR3 sequence: CASSVTSTSYEQYF. CDR3 DNA: TGTGCCAGCAGCGTAACTAGTACCTCCTACGAGCAGTACTTC.

The CDR3 DNA follows: TGCGCCAGCAGCCAAGATGTCAACTCCTACGAGCAGTACTTC. It yields the protein CASSQDVNSYEQYF. The chain links TRBV4-3 to TRBJ2-7; D unresolved. This CDR3 is 14 amino acids long. V shed 0 bases and J shed 0 bases, with 6 bases lying between them. CDR1 and CDR2 from the germline V gene are LGHNA and YSLEER.

V is TRBV19 and J is TRBJ2-7, with 10 bases lining up with TRBD1. The ends lost 4 bases at V and 5 bases at J; junction bases unmatched: 8. This CDR3 contains 15 residues. Germline V CDR1 and CDR2: LNHDA, SQIVND (reference sequence). The CDR3 DNA is TGTGCCAGTAGTAAATGGACAGGGGGAATAAACGAGCAGTACTTC. This gives the protein CASSKWTGGINEQYF.

The chain is built from TRBV2 and TRBJ2-5; D perhaps matches TRBD2 (6 bases). V lost 7 bases and J lost 4, with 13 bases in between. The CDR3 is made up of 13 amino acids. Germline CDR1 and CDR2: SNHLY and FYNNEI. DNA for the CDR3: TGTGCCAGCACCCTTAACGGGAGAGAGACCCAGTACTTC. Amino acids: CASTLNGRETQYF.